This T cell receptor beta chain was sequenced in a study of shared clonotypes between healthy human individuals. Sequencing was performed with immunoSEQ multiplex PCR; in TCRdb, only in-frame clones are kept and a portion is missing. The sample has a few million clones, more than 90% seen once; the top ten hold 0.11% to 0.15%. The germline V gene has CDR1 LGHNA and CDR2 YSLEER. The CDR3 totals 16 residues. The V end was cut by 1 base, the J end by 5 bases, with 14 bases between. Sequencing used naive CD4+ T cells sorted from blood. Documented subset: CD45RA+ positively selected. The chain combines TRBV4-3 with TRBJ2-2, with TRBD1 as a possible D gene (6 bases). The sequence was collected from a man in his late teens or twenties in good health. CDR3: CASSQGTPGVTGELFF. CDR3 nucleotide sequence: TGCGCCAGCAGCCAAGGGACTCCAGGGGTTACCGGGGAGCTGTTTTTT.